This T cell receptor (beta chain) was recovered during a study of regulatory T cells in long-lasting Graves disease. Time point reported: persistent/refractory GD, antithyroid drugs over 5 years with positive TRAb. Scientists built the TCR library using RNA that was extracted from PBMCs. Library construction for TCR beta used iRepertoire HTBI primers and Arm-PCR of CDR3 regions. TCRdb ran MiXCR on the multiplex PCR reads and lists one entry per CDR3 protein. The sample carries 350,000 to 450,000 distinct CDR3 sequences, less than 30% recorded once. This clonotype was picked up many times. The germline V and J ends were trimmed by 3 bases and 7 bases, with 9 bases remaining between them. This CDR3 spans 12 amino acids.

Sequenced material: peripheral blood mononuclear cells (PBMCs), taken when the disease was refractory, from a patient treated with antithyroid drugs. The receptor was derived from a woman between 40 and 55 years old with Graves disease. The chain uses TRBV12-3 or TRBV12-4 and TRBJ1-2, with D hard to call. CDR3 sequence reads: CASSLGRAGYTF. CDR3 coding DNA: TGTGCCAGCAGTTTGGGTAGGGCTGGCTACACCTTC.